This TCR beta chain originates from a study of shared clonotypes between healthy human individuals (TCRdb year 2020). Regarding the complete study: The cohort included three men and a couple of women between 18 and 49 years of age. The study deeply sequenced blood TCR repertoires of about 5 healthy adults to estimate repertoire size and the extent of clonotype sharing between individuals. Per donor, leukapheresis produced somewhere between about 0.94 and 9.5 billion PBMCs. For each donor, CD4 naive and CD4 memory were each given three plates, CD8 naive was given two plates, and CD8 memory was given one plate. To increase sequencing depth and limit assay-specific biases, TCR repertoire library preparation and sequencing were carried out by different laboratories using diverse techniques. Summary of the overall study and its limitations: Only blood was sampled, and tissue TCR repertoires likely differ from those in blood. Even with the large sequencing depth, rarefaction of the sorted-subset datasets indicated that sequencing was incomplete. Because the study included a small number of donors, the genetic and exposure-history diversity represented was limited. Sharing across a few donors was observed for around 5% of naive CD4, less than 4% of naive CD8, 2% to 2.5% of memory CD4, and roughly 0.43% of memory CD8 clonotypes. Naive subsets generally had larger estimated clonotype richness than memory subsets. Based on pairwise subsampling, the degree of clonotype sharing among donors was expected to be affected by sequencing depth. Compared with non-shared clonotypes, clonotypes shared by all four sorted-subset donors had higher generation probabilities.

TCR CDR3 regions were amplified from genomic DNA by multiplex PCR using the deep immunoSEQ assay. Extracted genomic DNA from each cell subset was distributed evenly across all wells of several immunoSEQ 96-well plates, and each plate was treated as a replicate. For sorted subsets, 150 to 200 ng genomic DNA, equal to tens of thousands of T cell genomes, was loaded into each replicate PCR. Purified libraries were measured with a Qubit 3.0 fluorometer, size-checked on a Bioanalyzer 2100, and measured again with the KAPA Library Quantification kit. Every immunoSEQ 96-well plate was sequenced on a dedicated single-read 150-cycle Illumina NextSeq 550 flow cell. As for how the authors treated the data: The immunoSEQ output contained only junctional sequences without quality scores, so filtering could not match that applied to full-length reads. Sequences were annotated with PyIR, a Python wrapper for IgBLAST v1.9, using IMGT germline references to assign V/J genes and CDR3. Any read was removed if the V/J assignment was weak (E-value above 1e-6), the CDR3 was missing, or the read contained stop codons, out-of-frame junctions, or ambiguous translated residues. V3J clonotypes were defined as sequences sharing an identical inferred V gene, J gene, and CDR3 amino acid sequence. The percentage overlap between two repertoires was calculated by dividing the number of shared unique clonotypes by the size of the smaller repertoire. Richness of each repertoire was evaluated using RTK rarefaction, the Chao1 estimator, and Recon v2.1 estimates of unobserved clonotypes. For all TCRbeta clonotypes obtained by the gDNA method from a few donors, generation probabilities were computed with OLGA. The immuneACCESS repertoire file appears here via TCRdb, limited to in-frame rearrangements. These files lack a portion of the clones; in checked studies, under half of the deficit traces to unresolved V genes, and the cause of the others is not known. V and J calls and clone size are given by that table; D and trimming were obtained from the DNA. Across this sample there are some 550,000 clones, with 97% seen only once. The biggest ten clones account for around 0.058% of the sample.

Turning to this clone: The specificity of this receptor is unknown. No per-base quality is available; no much larger clone lies one base away.

Healthy HIV-negative adults with no recently reported acute infections or vaccinations were included as donors. Only Caucasian adults living in Nashville, Tennessee, USA were represented among the donors. CD4+ T cells were enriched through magnetic negative selection, after which naive cells were positively selected on CD45RA and the remaining negative fraction served as the memory subset. Blood was collected by leukapheresis, and PBMCs were isolated by Ficoll-Histopaque density gradient centrifugation and then cryopreserved in liquid nitrogen vapor phase. Analytical flow cytometry was used to check the purity and quantity of every magnetically sorted T cell population. Genomic DNA was isolated from every sorted fraction and measured by UV absorbance on a Nanodrop 2000c. Sample: naive CD4+ T cells sorted from blood. The meaning of the sample's cell subset or site label: CD45RA+ positively selected. This clonotype originated in a woman aged 25 to 39 in good health.

The DNA sequence is as follows: TGTGCCAGCAGGCTAGGGAACAATGAGCAGTTCTTC. Its product reads: CASRLGNNEQFF. This chain joins TRBV6-1 to TRBJ2-1; the D gene assignment is ambiguous. The CDR3 runs 12 residues from the cysteine to the phenylalanine. Only CDR3 DNA is held: 36 bases, read in frame from base 1. The germline ends are 8 bases apart after V is trimmed by 6 bases and J by 5 bases. Taken from the germline V gene, the CDR1 and CDR2 loops are MNHNS and SASEGT.